The clone carrying this T cell receptor (beta chain) appeared a few times. Its antigen remains unknown. An equimolar mix of two oligonucleotides served as the beta constant-region primer for TRBC1 and TRBC2. The ligated cDNA underwent four PCR rounds using SP2 and nested alpha and beta constant-region primers. Via MiXCR, TCRdb re-called the UMI-ligation and nested PCR reads, giving one row per CDR3 protein. The data contain 150,000 or so distinct CDR3 sequences, about 20% of them seen just once; the ten biggest clones take up 0.085% to 0.11%. Germline V gene data show CDR1 as DFQATT and CDR2 as SNEGSKA (reference sequence). The CDR3 covers 12 residues. V dropped 6 bases and J dropped 4 bases, with 10 bases sitting between them. The sample is drawn from a study of naive and memory T cell subsets. Study conclusions and caveats: A few larger clonotypes appeared in naive repertoires, especially CD8, possibly memory cells re-expressing CD45RA.

Sequencing was done on a sample of naive CD4+ T cells from blood. The chain employs TRBV20-1 and TRBJ1-5; D is uncertain. The origin of this receptor is a human donor in good health. This CDR3 reads CSAARKNQPQHF. CDR3 coding DNA: TGCAGTGCGGCCAGGAAAAATCAGCCCCAGCATTTT.